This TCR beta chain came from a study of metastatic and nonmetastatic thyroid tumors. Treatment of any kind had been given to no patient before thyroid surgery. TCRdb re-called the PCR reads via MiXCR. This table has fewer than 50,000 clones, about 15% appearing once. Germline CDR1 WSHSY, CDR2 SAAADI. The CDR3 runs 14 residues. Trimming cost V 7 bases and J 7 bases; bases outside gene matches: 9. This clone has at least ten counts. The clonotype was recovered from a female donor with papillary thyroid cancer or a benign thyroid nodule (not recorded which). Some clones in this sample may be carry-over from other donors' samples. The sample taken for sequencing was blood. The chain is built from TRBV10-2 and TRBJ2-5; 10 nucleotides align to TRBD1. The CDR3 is CASIRQGAVATQYF. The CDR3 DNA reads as TGCGCCAGCATCCGACAGGGGGCGGTTGCGACCCAGTACTTC.